This T cell receptor (beta chain) was identified during a study of shared clonotypes between healthy human individuals. Notes on this clone: The target antigen is unknown.

Participating donors were healthy, HIV-negative adults free of recent acute infections or vaccinations. Study observations and caveats: The study found lower generation probabilities in non-shared clonotypes than in those shared by all four donors.

TCRdb's copy holds only in-frame clones and misses some; the assay was immunoSEQ multiplex PCR. The top ten clones hold under 0.65% of a sample with more than 1 million clones, more than 75% of them seen once. Sequencing used memory CD4+ T cells from PBMCs. As to subset: CD45RA-negative fraction. This sequence was found in a man between 18 and 35 years old in good health. Some clones in this sample may be carry-over from other donors' samples.

For the CDR3, the DNA is TGTGCCAGCAGCCCCGGGGGGACAGGGGCAAGAAACACCATATATTTT. Its protein product is CASSPGGTGARNTIYF. V is TRBV9 and J is TRBJ1-3; TRBD1 aligns across 10 bases. The CDR3 consists of 16 residues. Germline V lookup: CDR1 SGDLS, CDR2 YYNGEE. V lost 4 bases and J lost 5; bases outside the gene matches: 9. The variable domain in full, with the rest retrieved from reference TRBV9 and TRBJ1-3, is DSGVTQTPKHLITATGQRVTLRCSPRSGDLSVYWYQQSLDQGLQFLIQYYNGEERAKGNILERFSAQQFPDLHSELNLSSLELGDSALYFCASSPGGTGARNTIYFGEGSWLTVV.